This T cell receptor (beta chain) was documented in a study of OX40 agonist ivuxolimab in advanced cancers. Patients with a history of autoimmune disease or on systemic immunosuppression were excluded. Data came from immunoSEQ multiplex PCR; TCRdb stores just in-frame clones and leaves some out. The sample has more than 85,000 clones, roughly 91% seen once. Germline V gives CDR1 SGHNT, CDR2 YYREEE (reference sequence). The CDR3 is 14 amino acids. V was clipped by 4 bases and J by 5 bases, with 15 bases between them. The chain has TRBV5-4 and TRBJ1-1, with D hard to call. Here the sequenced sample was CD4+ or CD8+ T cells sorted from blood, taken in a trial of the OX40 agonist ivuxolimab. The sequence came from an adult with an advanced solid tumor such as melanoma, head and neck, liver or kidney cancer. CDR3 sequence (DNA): TGTGCCAGCAGCCTCCAGTCGACCGGGACTGAAGCTTTCTTT. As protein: CASSLQSTGTEAFF.